The 10 T cell receptor beta chains reported below all come from one sample, sequenced in a study of blood T cell repertoires in COVID-19. Repertoires were generated with immunoSEQ multiplex PCR, while TCRdb's copy carries only in-frame clones and drops some. The table lists approximately 180,000 clones, about 83% of them singletons. Sequencing was carried out using peripheral blood. These receptors were collected from a woman in her 70s with COVID-19, enrolled during active disease.

This clone showed up just a few times. The V and J genes are TRBV12-3 or TRBV12-4 and TRBJ1-5; 11 bases map to TRBD1. CDR3 length: 13 amino acids. The trim removed 7 bases at V and 6 bases at J, leaving 2 bases unmatched. CDR3: CASTGTGGQPQHF. CDR3 in DNA: TGTGCCAGCACCGGGACAGGGGGTCAGCCCCAGCATTTT.

J is TRBJ2-2 and V is TRBV6-5; 8 positions match TRBD1. In germline, CDR1 is MNHEY, CDR2 SVGAGI. After removal of 9 bases from V and 1 base from J, the junction contained 4 bases not matched to a gene. The CDR3 totals 14 residues. The CDR3 sequence: CASCDRGNTGELFF. In DNA form, the CDR3 reads TGTGCCAGTTGTGACAGGGGGAACACCGGGGAGCTGTTTTTT.

The chain has TRBV20-1 and TRBJ2-3; D is uncertain. Germline V lookup: CDR1 DFQATT, CDR2 SNEGSKA (reference sequence). V was cut by 3 bases and J by 2 bases, with 3 bases left in between. CDR3 size: 11 residues. DNA for the CDR3: TGCAGTGCTAGGTACACAGATACGCAGTATTTT. Encoded protein: CSARYTDTQYF.

This clone occurred once. V and J are TRBV24-1 and TRBJ2-2; the match to TRBD2 covers 16 bases. Germline V gene lookup returns CDR1 KGHDR and CDR2 SFDVKD. After removal of 5 bases from V and 4 bases from J, the junction contained 12 bases not matched to a gene. The CDR3 runs 20 residues. The CDR3 DNA sequence: TGTGCCACCAGTGGGCGACAGGGACTAGCGGGAGGGCGATTCACCGGGGAGCTGTTTTTT. Translation: CATSGRQGLAGGRFTGELFF.

The rearrangement uses TRBV20-1 and TRBJ1-5, with D tentatively TRBD1 (5 bases). V lost 3 bases and J 4 bases, leaving 13 bases between the germline ends. This CDR3 region has 14 residues. CDR1 is DFQATT and CDR2 is SNEGSKA in the germline V gene (reference sequence). The chain's CDR3 is CSASLAWGNQPQHF. CDR3 in DNA: TGCAGTGCTAGTCTAGCGTGGGGGAATCAGCCCCAGCATTTT.

The V call is TRBV5-6, the J call TRBJ2-3; 15 bases are a match to TRBD2. J lost 5 bases, V lost 0 bases, and 4 bases had no gene match. This CDR3 region has 17 residues. Germline CDR1 SGHDT, CDR2 YYEEEE. The CDR3 loop is CASSLVGLAGGGDTQYF. Written as DNA, the CDR3 is TGTGCCAGCAGCTTGGTGGGACTAGCGGGAGGTGGAGATACGCAGTATTTT.

To note about this clone: A junction boundary mismatches the germline segment, possibly from a read error. The rearrangement joins TRBV4-2 to TRBJ2-4; 7 positions agree with TRBD1. The germline gives CDR1 LGHNA, CDR2 YNFKEQ. CDR3 length: 16 residues. The CDR3 region is CASTQGIGGGKNIQYF. CDR3 DNA sequence: TGTGCCAGCACCCAAGGTATAGGGGGCGGCAAAAACATTCAGTACTTC.

This rearrangement joins TRBV18 to TRBJ1-5; D is undetermined. V was cut by 8 bases and J by 2 bases, with 10 bases left in between. The CDR3 has 13 residues. Per germline, CDR1 KGHSH and CDR2 LQKENI. CDR3 residues: CASHTARNQPQHF. In nucleotides, the CDR3 is TGTGCCAGCCATACCGCGCGCAATCAGCCCCAGCATTTT.

This clone was observed a handful of times. V is TRBV4-1 and J is TRBJ2-3; D remains ambiguous. CDR3 length: 14 residues. The ends were cut back, 4 bases at V and 0 bases at J, with 8 bases in the middle. Per the germline V gene, CDR1 is MGHRA and CDR2 is YSYEKL. This chain's CDR3 is CASSPPRSTDTQYF. The CDR3 nucleotides are TGCGCCAGCAGCCCACCGCGGAGCACAGATACGCAGTATTTT.

Only a few counts were recorded for this clone. The V call is TRBV6-5, the J call TRBJ2-7; 9 bases are a match to TRBD2. The germline CDR1 and CDR2 sequences are MNHEY and SVGAGI. V lost 6 bases and J lost 0; bases outside the gene matches: 6. The CDR3 runs to 15 residues. CDR3 DNA: TGTGCCAGCAGGGGTAGCGGGAGTAACTCCTACGAGCAGTACTTC. This translates into CASRGSGSNSYEQYF.